Reported below is one T cell receptor (beta chain). Its antigen is unknown. CD4+ and CD8+ cells were isolated by positive magnetic bead selection, with purity checked by flow cytometry. The CDR3 is made up of 15 amino acids. The data were taken from a study of somatic mutations in cytotoxic T cells in rheumatoid arthritis. Study outcomes and limitations: It was found that CD8+ T-cell clonality in rheumatoid arthritis patients did not differ significantly from that in age-matched healthy controls. About an eighth of the roughly 65 patients had a largest CD8+ clone above 20% of CD8+ cells. For rheumatoid arthritis patients, the slight TRBV07 underrepresentation lacked multiple-comparison adjustment.

The repertoire was sequenced with immunoSEQ multiplex PCR; TCRdb's copy has only in-frame clones and lacks some. The sample includes some 12,000 clones, roughly 80% of them seen just once. The chain couples TRBV12-2 to TRBJ2-2. TRBV12-2 is marked as a pseudogene. The sequence came from a man aged 50-60 years in good health. The sample comprised CD8+ T cells sorted from blood. CDR3 in DNA: TGTGCAAGTCGCTTAGCGCATTATCACACCGGGGAGCTGTTTTTT. This sequence encodes CASRLAHYHTGELFF.